This TCR beta chain was identified in a study of CD8+CD57+ T cells in acquired aplastic anemia. By flow cytometry, patients selected for sequencing had shown an expansion of CD8+CD57+ cells. Profiling of TCR beta VDJ combinations and CDR3 sequences used genomic DNA as template. TCRdb re-called the reads through MiXCR, storing one row per CDR3 protein. The profile shows some 92,000 distinct CDR3 sequences, around 70% of them singletons. Germline V CDR1 and CDR2: DFQATT, SNEGSKA (reference sequence). The CDR3 consists of 13 residues. V was clipped by 5 bases and J by 2 bases; unmatched bases: 2. This TCR was sampled from a human donor with aplastic anemia. The rearrangement links TRBV20-1 to TRBJ2-5; 10 positions agree with TRBD2. The sample comprised sorted CD4+, CD8+, or CD8+CD57+ T cells (not recorded which) from PBMCs. The CDR3 DNA reads as TGCAGTGCTCCGACTAGCGGGCAAGAGACCCAGTACTTC. Its protein is CSAPTSGQETQYF.